These T cell receptor beta chains were read from a single sample in a study of regulatory T cells in long-lasting Graves disease. TCRdb analysed the multiplex PCR reads with MiXCR anew, one entry per CDR3 protein. The sample gives 450,000 to 600,000 distinct CDR3 sequences, about 13% of which show up once; 8.5% to 10% is in the top ten. The sample was also linked to a second study, of T cells in Graves' hyperthyroidism and ophthalmopathy.

Sequenced here: peripheral blood mononuclear cells (PBMCs), sampled at new diagnosis, from a patient treated with antithyroid drugs. The receptor set was obtained from a man aged 30 to 45 with Graves disease. Both conserved end residues are part of each CDR3. The order of the fields is CDR3 DNA, CDR3 protein, J gene, clone size, V gene, D gene. A D gene is named only where the DNA matches it firmly. Only part of the rows carry a size: once, few, many, or a class if the clone is expanded.

TGTGCCAGCAGCCCAGGGTCCCTTGGGGAAAAACTGTTTTTT | CASSPGSLGEKLFF | TRBJ1-4 | many | TRBV2 | .
TGTGCCAGCACTCGGGACGGTTTCTACGAGCAGTACTTC | CASTRDGFYEQYF | TRBJ2-7 | . | TRBV5-6 | .
TGTGCCAGCAGTAGCCATAATGAGGACAGTGAAGCTTTCTTT | CASSSHNEDSEAFF | TRBJ1-1 | . | TRBV28 | .
TGCGCCAGCAGCTTGGAGGGCAGGGCCTACGAGCAGTACTTC | CASSLEGRAYEQYF | TRBJ2-7 | many | TRBV5-1 | .
TGTGCCAGCAGCCGTACAGGGCGATTCGACGAGCAGTACTTC | CASSRTGRFDEQYF | TRBJ2-7 | many | TRBV6-1 | .
TGTGCCACCAGCAGAGCCCGGACGGGACCGCAGGAAGCTTTCTTT | CATSRARTGPQEAFF | TRBJ1-1 | . | TRBV15 | .
TGTGCCAGCAGCTTAGTTTTTCAGCACGGGGGTAAAAACATTCAGTACTTC | CASSLVFQHGGKNIQYF | TRBJ2-4 | many | TRBV11-2 | .
TGTGCCACCGGGGGGGTGCACAATGAGCAGTTCTTC | CATGGVHNEQFF | TRBJ2-1 | once | TRBV24-1 | TRBD2
TGTGCCAGCGGTGAATGGAGTAGCGGGTCGTCCAATGAGCAGTTCTTC | CASGEWSSGSSNEQFF | TRBJ2-1 | . | TRBV25-1 | TRBD2
TGTGCCTGGAGTCAGGGGGCTAAAGAGACCCAGTACTTC | CAWSQGAKETQYF | TRBJ2-5 | many | TRBV30 | TRBD1